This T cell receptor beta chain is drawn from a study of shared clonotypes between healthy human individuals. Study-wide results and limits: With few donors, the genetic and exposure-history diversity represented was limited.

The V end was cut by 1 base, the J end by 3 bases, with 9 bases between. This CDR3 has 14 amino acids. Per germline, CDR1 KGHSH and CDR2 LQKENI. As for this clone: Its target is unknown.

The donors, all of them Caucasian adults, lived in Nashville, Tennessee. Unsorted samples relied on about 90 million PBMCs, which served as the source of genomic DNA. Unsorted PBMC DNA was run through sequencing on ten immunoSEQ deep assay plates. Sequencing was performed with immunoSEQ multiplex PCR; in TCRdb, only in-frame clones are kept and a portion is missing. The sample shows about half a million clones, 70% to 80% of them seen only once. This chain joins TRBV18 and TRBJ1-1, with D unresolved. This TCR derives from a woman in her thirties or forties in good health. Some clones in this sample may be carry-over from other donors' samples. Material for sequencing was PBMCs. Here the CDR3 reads CASSPRISDTEAFF. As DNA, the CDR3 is TGTGCCAGCTCACCACGAATCTCGGACACTGAAGCTTTCTTT.